The 20 T cell receptor beta chains below were found in one sample sequenced in a study of Tregs in tolerant kidney transplant recipients. Recipient PBMCs carried a CFSE label and met irradiated graft donor PBMCs for roughly six days before FACS sorting. The assay was immunoSEQ multiplex PCR, and TCRdb's table has in-frame clones only and misses some. This table has 15,000 to 19,000 clones, about 53% appearing once. No antigen has been assigned to these receptors. Material: CD4+ T cells from blood cultured with allogeneic cells, obtained before the transplant. The receptors stem from a human patient who received a combined kidney and bone marrow transplant.

This clone is medium-sized in the sample. The same CDR3 arises from other DNA sequences in this sample as well. The chain employs TRBV29-1 and TRBJ1-1, with TRBD1 identical over 9 bases. Germline-derived CDR1 and CDR2 are SQVTM and ANQGSEA. V lost 8 bases to trimming and J lost 5 bases; unmatched junction nucleotides: 3. The CDR3 consists of 11 residues. CDR3 loop: CSTDRGTEAFF. CDR3 bases: TGCAGCACGGACAGGGGAACTGAAGCTTTCTTT.

This clone was detected only a few times. This chain joins TRBV5-1 and TRBJ2-7; 11 nucleotides align to TRBD2. CDR3 length: 15 amino acids. Losses at the gene ends were 4 bases for V and 4 bases for J; bases not matched to a gene: 7. Germline V lookup: CDR1 SGHRS, CDR2 YFSETQ. CDR3 in DNA: TGCGCCAGCAGCAACCTAGCGGGGGGATCGTACGAGCAGTACTTC. This codes for CASSNLAGGSYEQYF.

This clone was observed a few times. This chain uses TRBV7-3 with TRBJ1-5; D gene ambiguous. From germline, CDR1 is SGHTA and CDR2 FQGTGA. Trimming left V 4 bases short and J 7 bases short, with 14 bases between. The CDR3 is 14 amino acids. The CDR3 DNA follows: TGTGCCAGCAGCTCTCCGGGGTCTGGGCAGCCCCAGCATTTT. Protein sequence: CASSSPGSGQPQHF. Using reference TRBV7-3 and TRBJ1-5 for the parts outside the CDR3, the full variable domain is GAGVSQTPSNKVTEKGKYVELRCDPISGHTALYWYRQSLGQGPEFLIYFQGTGAADDSGLPNDRFFAVRPEGSVSTLKIQRTERGDSAVYLCASSSPGSGQPQHFGDGTRLSIL.

The sample holds a few counts of this clone. The chain has TRBV4-2 and TRBJ1-2, with D possibly TRBD1 on 5 matching bases. Germline lookup yields CDR1 LGHNA and CDR2 YNFKEQ. V lost 4 bases to trimming and J lost 4 bases, with 13 bases between them. This CDR3 is 14 amino acids long. CDR3 nucleotides: TGTGCCAGCAGCCCGAGGGCGGGGCCCTATGGCTACACCTTC. As protein: CASSPRAGPYGYTF.

This clone was picked up a small number of times. This chain connects TRBV4-1 to TRBJ1-2; unclear D gene. Per the germline V gene, CDR1 is MGHRA and CDR2 is YSYEKL. The CDR3 totals 15 residues. V shed 0 bases and J shed 2 bases, with 10 bases lying between them. Here the CDR3 DNA reads TGCGCCAGCAGCCAAGAACTTCACTGGAACTATGGCTACACCTTC. Translating gives CASSQELHWNYGYTF.

The chain uses TRBV14 and TRBJ2-3; TRBD2 is a possible D gene (6 bases). Germline values: CDR1 SGHDN, CDR2 FVKESK. The CDR3 length is 18 residues. V lost 0 bases and J lost 3, with 19 bases in between. The CDR3 DNA sequence: TGTGCCAGCAGCCAAGACAGTCCGCGGGGACGTACAACAGATACGCAGTATTTT. As protein: CASSQDSPRGRTTDTQYF.

This clone came up a few times. The V gene is TRBV7-9, the J gene TRBJ1-4; TRBD1 agrees at 11 bases. Looked up from germline, CDR1 is SEHNR and CDR2 is FQNEAQ (reference sequence). This CDR3 region has 14 residues. J lost 6 bases, V lost 8 bases, and 5 bases had no gene match. The CDR3 bases are TGTGCCAGCTTAGCGGGACAGGGGGATGAAAAACTGTTTTTT. Amino acid sequence: CASLAGQGDEKLFF.

This rearrangement joins TRBV7-3 to TRBJ2-3, with TRBD2 matching 11 bases. The V segment lost 1 base and the J segment 4 bases; nucleotides outside the gene matches: 4. Germline V gives CDR1 SGHTA, CDR2 FQGTGA. The CDR3 contains 16 residues. CDR3 residues: CASSLMGLAASDTQYF. The CDR3 DNA is TGTGCCAGCAGCTTAATGGGACTAGCGGCGTCAGATACGCAGTATTTT.

The V gene is TRBV9, the J gene TRBJ1-3; D not certain. Germline values: CDR1 SGDLS, CDR2 YYNGEE. The CDR3 totals 18 residues. Trimming stripped 0 bases from V and 0 bases from J, with 16 bases between. This CDR3 is CASSVEAGGQSSGNTIYF. The CDR3 coding sequence is TGTGCCAGCAGCGTAGAGGCGGGCGGGCAGAGCTCTGGAAACACCATATATTTT. Filled out from reference TRBV9 and TRBJ1-3, the complete variable domain reads DSGVTQTPKHLITATGQRVTLRCSPRSGDLSVYWYQQSLDQGLQFLIQYYNGEERAKGNILERFSAQQFPDLHSELNLSSLELGDSALYFCASSVEAGGQSSGNTIYFGEGSWLTVV.

The J gene is TRBJ2-7, the V gene TRBV4-2, with D perhaps TRBD1 (5 bases). The CDR3 covers 15 residues. The V gene lost 0 bases and the J gene lost 5 bases, with 14 bases spanning the gap. In germline, CDR1 is LGHNA, CDR2 YNFKEQ. The chain's CDR3 is CASSQESQGWDEQYF. In DNA, the CDR3 is TGTGCCAGCAGCCAAGAATCTCAGGGCTGGGACGAGCAGTACTTC.

The chain combines TRBV19 with TRBJ2-2, with D tentatively TRBD2 (5 bases). Trimming shortened V by 2 bases and J by 4 bases, and 8 bases separated the two germline ends. The germline V gene has CDR1 LNHDA and CDR2 SQIVND (reference sequence). CDR3 length: 14 residues. The CDR3 loop is CASSIKGSTGELFF. The DNA for the CDR3 is TGTGCCAGTAGTATAAAAGGGAGCACCGGGGAGCTGTTTTTT.

V and J are TRBV29-1 and TRBJ1-1; the match to TRBD1 covers 7 bases. Germline CDR1 and CDR2: SQVTM and ANQGSEA. The CDR3 totals 13 residues. Losses at the gene ends were 4 bases for V and 1 base for J; bases not matched to a gene: 3. CDR3 DNA sequence: TGCAGCGTTGGTAGGACAGGGAACACTGAAGCTTTCTTT. This translates into CSVGRTGNTEAFF.

The chain uses TRBV4-1 and TRBJ2-5; the D gene is possibly TRBD1 (6 bases). Trimming left V 1 base short and J 7 bases short, with 13 bases between. The germline gives CDR1 MGHRA, CDR2 YSYEKL. This CDR3 contains 14 residues. DNA for the CDR3: TGCGCCAGCAGCCAAGTGGGGACACAGGGGACCCAGTACTTC. It yields the protein CASSQVGTQGTQYF.

In its sample, this clone ranks as medium-sized. The chain is built from TRBV4-1 and TRBJ1-2, with 9 nucleotides matching TRBD1. This CDR3 has 18 amino acids. Per germline, CDR1 MGHRA and CDR2 YSYEKL. Germline trimming cut 0 bases from V and 4 bases from J; bases unmatched to any gene: 12. The CDR3: CASSQDPARTGVSYGYTF. DNA for the CDR3: TGCGCCAGCAGCCAAGATCCGGCTAGGACAGGGGTCTCCTATGGCTACACCTTC.

V and J are TRBV19 and TRBJ1-2; D gene uncertain. The CDR3 length is 13 residues. Germline CDR1 reads LNHDA; CDR2 reads SQIVND (reference sequence). The V end was cut by 4 bases, the J end by 6 bases, with 12 bases between. This chain's CDR3 is CASSTHFVDGYTF. The CDR3 region has the DNA TGTGCCAGTAGTACCCACTTTGTGGATGGCTACACCTTC.

This clone occurred a few times. V usage is TRBV5-4 and J usage is TRBJ2-5; D gene ambiguous. This CDR3 contains 14 residues. The germline gives CDR1 SGHNT, CDR2 YYREEE (reference sequence). V was pared by 4 bases and J by 2 bases, with 12 bases between. Here the CDR3 DNA reads TGTGCCAGCAGCCTACGGTTGCTTCAAGAGACCCAGTACTTC. Amino acid sequence: CASSLRLLQETQYF.

The chain joins TRBV1 to TRBJ2-7; TRBD1 was called by the table and not checked on the DNA. TRBV1 is classified as a pseudogene. CDR3 size: 17 residues. The CDR3 loop is CTSSQDSLAGAIYEQYF. The CDR3 region has the DNA TGCACCAGCAGCCAAGATTCCTTGGCAGGGGCAATCTACGAGCAGTACTTC.

The rearrangement uses TRBV11-3 and TRBJ1-5; tentative D call: TRBD1 (5 bases). V lost 5 bases and J 11 bases, leaving 10 bases between the germline ends. This CDR3 has 11 amino acids. Germline loops: CDR1 SGHNT, CDR2 YENEEA. The CDR3 DNA reads TGTGCCAGCAGCCGACGGGGGACCCAGCATTTT. Translation gives CASSRRGTQHF.

A few counts support this clone. This rearrangement joins TRBV11-3 to TRBJ1-5; TRBD1 might be the D (6 bases). The ends were cut back, 0 bases at V and 4 bases at J, with 16 bases in the middle. The CDR3 has 17 amino acids. Germline CDR1 reads SGHNT; CDR2 reads YENEEA. The CDR3 sequence is CASSLDERQARNQPQHF. The DNA for the CDR3 is TGTGCCAGCAGCTTAGACGAACGACAGGCACGAAATCAGCCCCAGCATTTT.

The chain recombines TRBV18 with TRBJ2-7; 9 nucleotides align to TRBD1. Germline trimming cut 4 bases from V and 6 bases from J; bases unmatched to any gene: 7. This CDR3 spans 14 amino acids. The germline CDR1 and CDR2 sequences are KGHSH and LQKENI. The CDR3 is CASSRGQGNSEQYF. The CDR3 DNA is TGTGCCAGCTCACGTGGACAGGGGAATAGCGAGCAGTACTTC. The variable domain in full, with the rest retrieved from reference TRBV18 and TRBJ2-7, is NAGVMQNPRHLVRRRGQEARLRCSPMKGHSHVYWYRQLPEEGLKFMVYLQKENIIDESGMPKERFSAEFPKEGPSILRIQQVVRGDSAAYFCASSRGQGNSEQYFGPGTRLTVT.